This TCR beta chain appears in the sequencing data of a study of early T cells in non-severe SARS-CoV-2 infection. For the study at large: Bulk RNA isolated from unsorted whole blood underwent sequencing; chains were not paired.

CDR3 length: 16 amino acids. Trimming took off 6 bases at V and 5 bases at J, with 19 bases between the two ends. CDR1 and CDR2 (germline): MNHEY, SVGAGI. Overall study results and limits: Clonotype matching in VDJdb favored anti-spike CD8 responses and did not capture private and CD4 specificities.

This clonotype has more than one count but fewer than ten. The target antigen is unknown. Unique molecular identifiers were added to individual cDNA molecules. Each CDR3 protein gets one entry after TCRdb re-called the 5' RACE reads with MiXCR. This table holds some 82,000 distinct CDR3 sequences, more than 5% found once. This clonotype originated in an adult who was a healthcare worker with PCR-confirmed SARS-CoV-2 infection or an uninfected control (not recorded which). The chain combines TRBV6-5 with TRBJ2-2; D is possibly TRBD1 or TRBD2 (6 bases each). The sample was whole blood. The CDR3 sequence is CASSRGLAKPTGELFF. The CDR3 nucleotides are TGTGCCAGCAGCCGGGGGCTAGCCAAACCAACCGGGGAGCTGTTTTTT.